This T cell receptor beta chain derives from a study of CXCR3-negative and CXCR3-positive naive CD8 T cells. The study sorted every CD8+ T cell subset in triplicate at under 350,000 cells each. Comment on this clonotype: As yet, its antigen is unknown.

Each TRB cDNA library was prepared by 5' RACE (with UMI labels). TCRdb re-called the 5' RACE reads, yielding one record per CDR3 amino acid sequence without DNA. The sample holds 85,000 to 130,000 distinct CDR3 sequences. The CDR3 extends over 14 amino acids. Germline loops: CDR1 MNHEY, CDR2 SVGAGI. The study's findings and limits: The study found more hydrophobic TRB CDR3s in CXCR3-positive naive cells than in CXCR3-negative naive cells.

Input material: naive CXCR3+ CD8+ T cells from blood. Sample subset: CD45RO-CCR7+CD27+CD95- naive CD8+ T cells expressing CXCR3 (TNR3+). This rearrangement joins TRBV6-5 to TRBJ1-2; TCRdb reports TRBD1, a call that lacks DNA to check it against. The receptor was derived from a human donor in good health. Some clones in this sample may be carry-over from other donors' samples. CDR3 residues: CASSANRGAYGYTF.